This T cell receptor beta chain was profiled in a study of cytotoxic CD8 clonotypes in ibrutinib-treated CLL. Depths of 1 in 200,000 to 1 in 1 million T cells were the sequencing target. Method: immunoSEQ multiplex PCR; TCRdb's copy keeps in-frame clones and lacks some. This sample has 53,000 or so clones, with approximately 50% found just once. The table lists this clone with a few counts. From cryopreserved PBMCs came roughly 2 micrograms of genomic DNA used for TCR beta libraries. The trim removed 3 bases at V and 6 bases at J, leaving 6 bases unmatched. Germline CDR1 reads KGHSH; CDR2 reads LQKENI. CDR3 length: 15 residues.

The sequencing here drew on PBMCs, taken at disease progression, from a patient treated with ibrutinib. This sequence originates from a human donor with chronic lymphocytic leukemia. The chain links TRBV18 to TRBJ2-1, with TRBD1 matching 9 bases. The CDR3 is CASSPGQGLGNEQFF. CDR3 coding DNA: TGTGCCAGCTCACCCGGACAGGGGTTAGGCAATGAGCAGTTCTTC.